This TCR beta chain emerged from a study of CD8 T cells in ankylosing spondylitis. TCRdb processed the 5' RACE reads anew with MiXCR; each CDR3 protein has one entry. The profile covers some 140,000 distinct CDR3 sequences, with approximately 8.4% appearing a single time and 6% to 9.5% taken by the ten largest. There are many counts of this clonotype. V lost 6 bases and J lost 10, with 10 bases in between. Germline loops: CDR1 MNHEY, CDR2 SVGAGI. The CDR3 runs to 12 residues. This sequence originates from a male donor with ankylosing spondylitis. J is TRBJ1-6 and V is TRBV6-5; D gene ambiguous. The source material was synovial fluid, either unsorted or a sorted T cell fraction (not recorded which). The CDR3 sequence is CASSPIGSPLHF. The CDR3 DNA is TGTGCCAGCAGCCCCATTGGATCACCCCTCCACTTT.